This record looks at one TCR beta chain sequence and its context. The antigen is not known. The data were obtained in a study of cytomegalovirus exposure and HLA in healthy donors. The wider study: Both the roughly 120 validation repertoires and the approximately 700 first-cohort repertoires used the same platform, as reported by a later analysis. Findings and caveats of the study: The listing of approximately 160 TCR beta chains classed them as cytomegalovirus-associated. Under in vitro conditions, a few CMV-associated chains were confirmed as specific for CMV antigens.

Trimming took 5 bases from V and 1 from J; bases not matched to a gene: 10. In germline, CDR1 is SGHTA, CDR2 FQGNSA. The CDR3 loop spans 17 amino acids. The assay was immunoSEQ multiplex PCR, and TCRdb's table has in-frame clones only and misses some. This repertoire shows 150,000 to 200,000 clones, around 86% found once; its top ten account for 2% to 3%. Sequencing used PBMCs. This chain uses TRBV7-2 with TRBJ2-1; 8 nucleotides match TRBD1. The TCR originated in a man between 18 and 35 years old in good health and CMV-seropositive. The CDR3 coding sequence is TGTGCCAGCAGCAGAGGACAGGGATCAACTTCCTACAATGAGCAGTTCTTC. Protein product: CASSRGQGSTSYNEQFF.